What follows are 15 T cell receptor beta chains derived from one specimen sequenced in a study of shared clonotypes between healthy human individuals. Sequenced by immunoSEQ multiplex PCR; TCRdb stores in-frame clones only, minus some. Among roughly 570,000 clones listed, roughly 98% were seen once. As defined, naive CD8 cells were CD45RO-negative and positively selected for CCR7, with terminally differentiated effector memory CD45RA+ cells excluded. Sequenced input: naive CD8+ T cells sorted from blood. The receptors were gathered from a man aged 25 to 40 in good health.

The DNA for the CDR3 is TGCGCCAGCAGCCAGAGGGGAACCTACGGGGATGAGCAGTTCTTC. This encodes CASSQRGTYGDEQFF. This rearrangement joins TRBV4-3 to TRBJ2-1; either TRBD1 or TRBD2 may supply D (5 bases each). This CDR3 has 15 amino acids. V was cut by 3 bases and J by 8 bases, with 17 bases left in between. Germline values: CDR1 LGHNA, CDR2 YSLEER.

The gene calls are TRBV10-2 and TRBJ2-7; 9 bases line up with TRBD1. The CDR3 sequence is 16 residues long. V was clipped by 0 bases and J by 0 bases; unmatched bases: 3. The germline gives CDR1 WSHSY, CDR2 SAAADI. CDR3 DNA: TGCGCCAGCAGTGAGTCGGGACAGGGTCTCTCCTACGAGCAGTACTTC. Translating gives CASSESGQGLSYEQYF.

In DNA form, the CDR3 reads TGTGCCAGCAGCCCCGGACTAGCGGGATCCTCTAGCACAGATACGCAGTATTTT. Its protein product is CASSPGLAGSSSTDTQYF. The chain links TRBV5-5 to TRBJ2-3, with 12 bases lining up with TRBD2. Trimming cost V 4 bases and J 0 bases; bases outside gene matches: 9. The CDR3 covers 18 residues. Germline CDR1 and CDR2: SGHKS and YYEKEE (reference sequence).

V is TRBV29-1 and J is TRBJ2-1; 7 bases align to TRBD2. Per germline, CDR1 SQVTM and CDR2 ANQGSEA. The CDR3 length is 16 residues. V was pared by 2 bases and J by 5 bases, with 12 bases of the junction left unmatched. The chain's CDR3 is CSVEIRGERLDNEQFF. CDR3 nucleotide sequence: TGCAGCGTTGAAATTCGGGGGGAGCGGTTGGACAATGAGCAGTTCTTC.

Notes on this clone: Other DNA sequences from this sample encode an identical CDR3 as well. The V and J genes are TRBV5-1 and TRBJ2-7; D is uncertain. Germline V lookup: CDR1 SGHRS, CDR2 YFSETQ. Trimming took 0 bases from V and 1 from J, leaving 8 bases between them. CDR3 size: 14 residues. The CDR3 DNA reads TGCGCCAGCAGCTTGGGTTTCCAATCCTACGAGCAGTACTTC. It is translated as CASSLGFQSYEQYF.

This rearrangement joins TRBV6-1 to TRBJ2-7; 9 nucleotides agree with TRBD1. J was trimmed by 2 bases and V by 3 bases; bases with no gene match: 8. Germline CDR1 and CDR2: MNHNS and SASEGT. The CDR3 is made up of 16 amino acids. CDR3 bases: TGTGCCAGCAGTGACCAGCCCGGGACAGGGACCTACGAGCAGTACTTC. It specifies CASSDQPGTGTYEQYF.

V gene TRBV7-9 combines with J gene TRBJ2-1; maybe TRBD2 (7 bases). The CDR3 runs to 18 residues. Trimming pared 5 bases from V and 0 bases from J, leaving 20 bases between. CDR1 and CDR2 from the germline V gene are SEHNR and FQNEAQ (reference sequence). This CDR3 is CASSPLWGGGSSYNEQFF. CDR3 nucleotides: TGTGCCAGCAGCCCACTGTGGGGGGGCGGGAGCTCCTACAATGAGCAGTTCTTC.

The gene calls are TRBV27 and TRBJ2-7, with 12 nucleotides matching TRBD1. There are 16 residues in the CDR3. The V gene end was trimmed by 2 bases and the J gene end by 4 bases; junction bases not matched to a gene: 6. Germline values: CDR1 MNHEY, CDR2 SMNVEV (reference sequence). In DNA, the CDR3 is TGTGCCAGCAGTTTAATAGGGACAGGGGGCTCATACGAGCAGTACTTC. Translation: CASSLIGTGGSYEQYF.

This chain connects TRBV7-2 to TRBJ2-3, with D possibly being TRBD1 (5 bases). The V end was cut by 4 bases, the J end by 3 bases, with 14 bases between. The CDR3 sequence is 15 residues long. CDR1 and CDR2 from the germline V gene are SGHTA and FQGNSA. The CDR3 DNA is TGTGCCAGCAGCTCCGGACACATATGGACAGATACGCAGTATTTT. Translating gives CASSSGHIWTDTQYF.

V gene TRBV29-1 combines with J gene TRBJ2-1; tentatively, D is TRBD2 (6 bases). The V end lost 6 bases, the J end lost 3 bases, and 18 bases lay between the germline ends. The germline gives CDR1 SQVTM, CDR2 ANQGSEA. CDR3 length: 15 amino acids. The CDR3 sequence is CSVTLAARLYNEQFF. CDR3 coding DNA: TGCAGCGTGACACTAGCAGCCCGTCTCTACAATGAGCAGTTCTTC.

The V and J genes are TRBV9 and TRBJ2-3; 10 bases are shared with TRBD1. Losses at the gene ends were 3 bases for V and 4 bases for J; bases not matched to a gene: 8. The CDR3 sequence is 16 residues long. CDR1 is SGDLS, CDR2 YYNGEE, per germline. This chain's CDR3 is CASSAWDRGSADTQYF. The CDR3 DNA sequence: TGTGCCAGCAGCGCGTGGGACAGGGGAAGCGCAGATACGCAGTATTTT. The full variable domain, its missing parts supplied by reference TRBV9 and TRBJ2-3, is DSGVTQTPKHLITATGQRVTLRCSPRSGDLSVYWYQQSLDQGLQFLIQYYNGEERAKGNILERFSAQQFPDLHSELNLSSLELGDSALYFCASSAWDRGSADTQYFGPGTRLTVL.

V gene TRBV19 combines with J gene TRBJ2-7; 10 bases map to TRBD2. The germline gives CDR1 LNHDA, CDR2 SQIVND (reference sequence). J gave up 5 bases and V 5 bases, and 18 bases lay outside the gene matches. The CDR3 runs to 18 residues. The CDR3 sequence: CASSPTFGLLAGEDEQYF. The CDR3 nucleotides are TGTGCCAGTAGTCCCACCTTTGGCCTCCTAGCGGGAGAAGACGAGCAGTACTTC.

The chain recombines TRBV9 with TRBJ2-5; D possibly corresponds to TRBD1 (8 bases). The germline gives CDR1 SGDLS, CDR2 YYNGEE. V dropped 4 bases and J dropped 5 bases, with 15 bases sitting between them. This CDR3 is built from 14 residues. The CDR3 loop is CASSPDRGGETQYF. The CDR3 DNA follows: TGTGCCAGCAGCCCCGACAGGGGAGGGGAGACCCAGTACTTC.

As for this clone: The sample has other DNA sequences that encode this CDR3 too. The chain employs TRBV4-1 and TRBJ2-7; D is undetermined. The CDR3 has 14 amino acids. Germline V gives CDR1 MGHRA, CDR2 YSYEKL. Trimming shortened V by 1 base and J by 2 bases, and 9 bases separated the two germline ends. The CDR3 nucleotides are TGCGCCAGCAGCCAAGTAGGGTCTACCTACGAGCAGTACTTC. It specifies CASSQVGSTYEQYF.

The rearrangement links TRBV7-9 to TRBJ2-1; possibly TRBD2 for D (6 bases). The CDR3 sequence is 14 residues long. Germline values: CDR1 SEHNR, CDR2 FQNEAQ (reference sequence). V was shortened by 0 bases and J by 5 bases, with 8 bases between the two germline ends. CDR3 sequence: CASSLAGTHNEQFF. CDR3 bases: TGTGCCAGCAGCTTAGCCGGGACTCACAATGAGCAGTTCTTC. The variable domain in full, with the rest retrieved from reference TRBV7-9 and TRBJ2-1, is DTGVSQNPRHKITKRGQNVTFRCDPISEHNRLYWYRQTLGQGPEFLTYFQNEAQLEKSRLLSDRFSAERPKGSFSTLEIQRTEQGDSAMYLCASSLAGTHNEQFFGPGTRLTVL.